The TCR beta chain under discussion was sequenced for a study of patients and donors after allogeneic stem cell transplantation. TCRdb re-called the RT-PCR reads with MiXCR, one entry per CDR3 protein. The sample contains about a million distinct CDR3 sequences, about 20% of which appear only once. This clonotype was found a few times. The CDR3 totals 17 residues. CDR1 SGHTS and CDR2 YDEGEE come from the germline V gene. Deletions cut 4 bases from V and 2 bases from J, with 18 bases between. The J gene is TRBJ2-2, the V gene TRBV5-8, with a tentative D call TRBD1 (8 bases). Sequenced material: blood, either unsorted or a sorted T cell fraction (not recorded which). This receptor was obtained from a human donor who was either an allogeneic HSCT recipient or a stem cell or donor lymphocyte infusion donor (not recorded which). It is not recorded whose cells these are; they may come from a transplant donor. CDR3 sequence reads: CASSVYRGGDNTGELFF. In DNA form, the CDR3 reads TGTGCCAGCAGCGTCTACAGGGGGGGGGATAACACCGGGGAGCTGTTTTTT.